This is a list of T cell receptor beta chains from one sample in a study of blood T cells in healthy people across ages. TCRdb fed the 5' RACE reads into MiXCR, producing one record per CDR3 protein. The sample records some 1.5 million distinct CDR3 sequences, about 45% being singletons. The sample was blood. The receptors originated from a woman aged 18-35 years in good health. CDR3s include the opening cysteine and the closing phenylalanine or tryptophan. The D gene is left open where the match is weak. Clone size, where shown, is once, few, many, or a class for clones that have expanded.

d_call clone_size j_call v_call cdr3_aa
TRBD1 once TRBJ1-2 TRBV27 CASSPQDRVGYTF
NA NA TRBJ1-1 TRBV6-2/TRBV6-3 CASSYLILHMNTEAFF
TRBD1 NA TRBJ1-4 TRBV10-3 CAISESGGEEKLFF
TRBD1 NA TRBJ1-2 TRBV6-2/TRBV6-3 CASSAQGGSYGYTF
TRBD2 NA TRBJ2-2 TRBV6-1 CASSERTSGPSNTGELFF
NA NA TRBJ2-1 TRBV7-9 CASMGADQITYNEQFF
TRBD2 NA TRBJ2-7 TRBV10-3 CAIKSGSGINEQYF
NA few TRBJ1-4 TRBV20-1 CSARGPPRGQRDEKLFF
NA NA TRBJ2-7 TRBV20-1 CSAREASYLYEQYF
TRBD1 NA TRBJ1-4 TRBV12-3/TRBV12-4 CASRRNQGANEKLFF
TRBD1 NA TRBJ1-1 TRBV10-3 CAISESGQGYTEAFF
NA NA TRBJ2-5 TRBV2 CASSDRTAQETQYF
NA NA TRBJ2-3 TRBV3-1 CASSPPFKPSTDTQYF
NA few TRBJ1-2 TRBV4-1 CASSQSSGYTF
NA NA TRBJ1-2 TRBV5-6 CASSFQDGYTF
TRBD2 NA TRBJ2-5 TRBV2 CAGGLVETQYF
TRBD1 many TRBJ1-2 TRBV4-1 CASSQDRTGGSYGYTF
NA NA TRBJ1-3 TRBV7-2 CASTPADLSGNTIYF
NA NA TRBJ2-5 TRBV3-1 CASSQAGEIQYF
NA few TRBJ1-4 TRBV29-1 CSVAEGVIWGEKLFF
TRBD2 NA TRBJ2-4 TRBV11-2 CASSWAGGSIQYF
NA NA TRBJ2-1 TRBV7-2 CASSLGLVYNEQFF
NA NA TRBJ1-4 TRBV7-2 CASSHDNGGEKLFF
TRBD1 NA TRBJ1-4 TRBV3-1 CASGTYRGREKLFF
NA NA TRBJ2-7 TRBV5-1 CASSLEPTSSYEQYF
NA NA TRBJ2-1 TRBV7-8 CASSLFRASSYNEQFF